This T cell receptor (beta chain) was documented in a study of metastatic and nonmetastatic thyroid tumors. Study summary: Where malignant and benign thyroid patients were concerned, repertoires were compared across blood and tumor or nodule tissue.

Prior to thyroid surgery, none of the patients had received any treatment. This clone was counted many times. What it binds is not known. Study processing details: CDR3 was compared across clinicopathological groups, and the resulting differences were used to build a distant-metastasis classifier for papillary thyroid cancer. From the PCR reads, TCRdb re-called clones with MiXCR. TCRdb, not the authors, supplied the V and J calls. The table records tens of thousands of clones, over 20% of them present only once. Study-wide findings and caveats: The study reportedly found significantly higher TCR beta diversity in malignant thyroid tumors than benign nodules, in blood and tumor.

The CDR3 runs to 15 residues. The germline V gene has CDR1 DFQATT and CDR2 SNEGSKA (reference sequence). J gave up 7 bases and V 6 bases, and 10 bases lay outside the gene matches. The chain employs TRBV20-1 and TRBJ1-4; 11 positions agree with TRBD1. The origin of this receptor is a female donor with papillary thyroid cancer or a benign thyroid nodule (not recorded which). Some clones in this sample may be carry-over from other donors' samples. Sequencing used blood. The CDR3 here is CSATGTGGKSEKLFF. CDR3 nucleotides: TGCAGTGCAACCGGGACAGGGGGGAAAAGTGAAAAACTGTTTTTT.